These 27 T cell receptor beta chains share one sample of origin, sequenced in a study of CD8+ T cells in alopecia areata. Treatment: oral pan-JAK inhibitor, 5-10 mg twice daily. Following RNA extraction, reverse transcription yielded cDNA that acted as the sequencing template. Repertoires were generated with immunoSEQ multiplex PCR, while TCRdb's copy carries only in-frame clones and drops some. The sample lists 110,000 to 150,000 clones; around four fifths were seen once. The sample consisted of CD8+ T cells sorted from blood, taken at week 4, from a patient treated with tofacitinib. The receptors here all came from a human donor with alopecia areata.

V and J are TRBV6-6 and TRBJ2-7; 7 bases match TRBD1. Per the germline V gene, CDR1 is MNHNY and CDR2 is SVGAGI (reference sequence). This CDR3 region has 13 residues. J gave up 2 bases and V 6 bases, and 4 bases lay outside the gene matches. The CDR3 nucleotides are TGTGCCAGCAGCGGGGACAGCCCCTACGAGCAGTACTTC. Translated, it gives CASSGDSPYEQYF.

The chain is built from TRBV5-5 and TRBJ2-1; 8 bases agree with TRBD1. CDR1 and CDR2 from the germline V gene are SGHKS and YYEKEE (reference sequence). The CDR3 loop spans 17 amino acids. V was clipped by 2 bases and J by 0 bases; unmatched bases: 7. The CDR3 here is CASSFAQGDHSYNEQFF. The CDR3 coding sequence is TGTGCCAGCAGCTTTGCACAGGGGGACCACTCCTACAATGAGCAGTTCTTC.

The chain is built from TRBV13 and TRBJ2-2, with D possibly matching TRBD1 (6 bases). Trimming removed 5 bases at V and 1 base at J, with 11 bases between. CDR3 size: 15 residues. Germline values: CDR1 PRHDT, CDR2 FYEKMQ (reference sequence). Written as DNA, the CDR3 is TGTGCCAGCAGCATCCACAGGGAGAACACCGGGGAGCTGTTTTTT. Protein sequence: CASSIHRENTGELFF. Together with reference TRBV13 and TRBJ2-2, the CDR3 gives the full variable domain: AAGVIQSPRHLIKEKRETATLKCYPIPRHDTVYWYQQGPGQDPQFLISFYEKMQSDKGSIPDRFSAQQFSDYHSELNMSSLELGDSALYFCASSIHRENTGELFFGEGSRLTVL.

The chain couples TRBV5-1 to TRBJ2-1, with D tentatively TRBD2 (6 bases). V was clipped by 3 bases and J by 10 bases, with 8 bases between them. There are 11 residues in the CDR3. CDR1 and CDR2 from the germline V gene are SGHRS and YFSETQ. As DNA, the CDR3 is TGCGCCAGCAGCTGGAGGGGAGAGCAGTTCTTC. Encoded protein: CASSWRGEQFF. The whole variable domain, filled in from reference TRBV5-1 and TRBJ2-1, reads KAGVTQTPRYLIKTRGQQVTLSCSPISGHRSVSWYQQTPGQGLQFLFEYFSETQRNKGNFPGRFSGRQFSNSRSEMNVSTLELGDSALYLCASSWRGEQFFGPGTRLTVL.

CDR3 sequence: CSVVFDREEGYTF. The CDR3 nucleotides read TGCAGCGTCGTTTTTGACAGGGAAGAAGGCTACACCTTC. J is TRBJ1-2 and V is TRBV29-1, with TRBD1 identical over 7 bases. Germline CDR1 SQVTM, CDR2 ANQGSEA. V lost 6 bases and J lost 8; bases outside the gene matches: 12. The CDR3 totals 13 residues. Filled out from reference TRBV29-1 and TRBJ1-2, the complete variable domain reads SAVISQKPSRDICQRGTSLTIQCQVDSQVTMMFWYRQQPGQSLTLIATANQGSEATYESGFVIDKFPISRPNLTFSTLTVSNMSPEDSSIYLCSVVFDREEGYTFGSGTRLTVV.

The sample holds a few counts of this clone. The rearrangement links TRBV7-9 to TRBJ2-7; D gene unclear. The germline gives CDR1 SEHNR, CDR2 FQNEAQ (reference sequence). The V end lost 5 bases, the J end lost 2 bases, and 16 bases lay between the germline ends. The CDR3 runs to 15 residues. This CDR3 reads CASSTDTIPTYEQYF. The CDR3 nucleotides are TGTGCCAGCAGCACCGACACCATCCCCACCTACGAGCAGTACTTC.

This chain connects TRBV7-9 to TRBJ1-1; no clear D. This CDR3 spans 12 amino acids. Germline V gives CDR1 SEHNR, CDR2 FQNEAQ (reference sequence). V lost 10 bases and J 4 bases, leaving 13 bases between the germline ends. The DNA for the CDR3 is TGTGCCAACGGACGAGCGACCACTGAAGCTTTCTTT. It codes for CANGRATTEAFF.

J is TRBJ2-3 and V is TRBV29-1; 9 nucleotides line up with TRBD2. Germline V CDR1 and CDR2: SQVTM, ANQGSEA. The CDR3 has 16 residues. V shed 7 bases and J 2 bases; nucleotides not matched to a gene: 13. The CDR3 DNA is TGCAGCGCCCTGGGGCGAGCGGGGGGCCCCACAGATACGCAGTATTTT. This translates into CSALGRAGGPTDTQYF.

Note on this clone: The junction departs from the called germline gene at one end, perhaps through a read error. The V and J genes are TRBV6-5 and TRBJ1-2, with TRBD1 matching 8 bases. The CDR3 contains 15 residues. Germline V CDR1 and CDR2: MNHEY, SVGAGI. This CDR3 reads CASSYSVGQGVDYSF. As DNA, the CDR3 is TGTGCCAGCAGTTACTCCGTCGGACAGGGAGTTGACTACAGCTTC.

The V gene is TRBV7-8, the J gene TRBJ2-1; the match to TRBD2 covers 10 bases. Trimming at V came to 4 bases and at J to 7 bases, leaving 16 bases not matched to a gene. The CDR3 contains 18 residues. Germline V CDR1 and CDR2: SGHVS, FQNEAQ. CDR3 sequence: CASSSPLLAGLQINEQFF. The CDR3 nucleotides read TGTGCCAGCAGCTCTCCCCTACTAGCGGGGCTGCAGATAAATGAGCAGTTCTTC.

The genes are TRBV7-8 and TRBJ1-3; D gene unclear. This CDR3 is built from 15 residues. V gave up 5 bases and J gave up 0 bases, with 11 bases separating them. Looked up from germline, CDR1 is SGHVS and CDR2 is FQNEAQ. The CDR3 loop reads CASSPGRPSGNTIYF. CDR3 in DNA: TGTGCCAGCAGCCCGGGTAGGCCCTCTGGAAACACCATATATTTT.

CDR3 residues: CASSEARDSQETQYF. The CDR3 DNA reads as TGTGCCAGCAGTGAAGCGAGGGACAGTCAAGAGACCCAGTACTTC. The V and J genes are TRBV6-1 and TRBJ2-5; 7 bases are a match to TRBD1. Unmatched junction bases numbered 3, after V lost 0 bases and J lost 2 bases. The germline V gene has CDR1 MNHNS and CDR2 SASEGT. The CDR3 contains 15 residues.

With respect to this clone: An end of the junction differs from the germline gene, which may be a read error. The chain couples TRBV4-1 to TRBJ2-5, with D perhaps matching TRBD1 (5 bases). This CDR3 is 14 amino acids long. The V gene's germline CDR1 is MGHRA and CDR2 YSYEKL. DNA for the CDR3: TGCACCAGCAGCCAGGGATGGGACCAAGAGACCCAGTACTTC. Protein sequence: CTSSQGWDQETQYF.

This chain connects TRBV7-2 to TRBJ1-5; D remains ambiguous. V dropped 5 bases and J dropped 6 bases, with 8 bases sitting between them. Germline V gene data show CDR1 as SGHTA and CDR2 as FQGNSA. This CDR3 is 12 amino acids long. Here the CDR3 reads CASSPPGQPQHF. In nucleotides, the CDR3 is TGTGCCAGCAGCCCCCCAGGTCAGCCCCAGCATTTT.

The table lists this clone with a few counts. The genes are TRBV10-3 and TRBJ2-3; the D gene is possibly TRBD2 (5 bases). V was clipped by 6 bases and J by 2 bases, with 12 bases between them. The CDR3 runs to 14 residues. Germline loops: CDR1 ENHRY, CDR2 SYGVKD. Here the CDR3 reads CAISEQDFTDTQYF. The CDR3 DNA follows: TGTGCCATCAGCGAGCAGGACTTCACAGATACGCAGTATTTT.

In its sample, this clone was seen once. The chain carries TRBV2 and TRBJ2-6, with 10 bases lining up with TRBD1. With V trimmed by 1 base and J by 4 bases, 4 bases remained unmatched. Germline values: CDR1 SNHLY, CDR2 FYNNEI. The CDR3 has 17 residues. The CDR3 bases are TGTGCCAGCAGTGAAGTGGGACAGGGGAGCGGGGCCAACGTCCTGACTTTC. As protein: CASSEVGQGSGANVLTF.

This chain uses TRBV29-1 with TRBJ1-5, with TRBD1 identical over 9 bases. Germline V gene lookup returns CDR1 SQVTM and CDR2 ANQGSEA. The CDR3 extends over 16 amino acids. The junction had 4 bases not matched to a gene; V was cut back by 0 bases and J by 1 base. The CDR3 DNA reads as TGCAGCGTTGAAGATATGGGACAGGGAAGCAATCAGCCCCAGCATTTT. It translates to CSVEDMGQGSNQPQHF.

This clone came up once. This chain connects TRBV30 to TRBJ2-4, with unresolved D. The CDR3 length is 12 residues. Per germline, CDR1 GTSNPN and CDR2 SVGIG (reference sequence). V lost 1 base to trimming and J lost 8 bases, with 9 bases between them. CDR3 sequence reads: CAWSDQRDIQYF. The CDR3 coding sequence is TGTGCCTGGAGTGACCAAAGGGACATTCAGTACTTC.

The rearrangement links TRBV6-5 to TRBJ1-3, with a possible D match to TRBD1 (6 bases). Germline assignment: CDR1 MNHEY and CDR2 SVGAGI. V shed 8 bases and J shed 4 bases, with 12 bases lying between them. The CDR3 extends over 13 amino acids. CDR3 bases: TGTGCCAGCGGGGGGGCAGGGGGAAACACCATATATTTT. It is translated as CASGGAGGNTIYF.

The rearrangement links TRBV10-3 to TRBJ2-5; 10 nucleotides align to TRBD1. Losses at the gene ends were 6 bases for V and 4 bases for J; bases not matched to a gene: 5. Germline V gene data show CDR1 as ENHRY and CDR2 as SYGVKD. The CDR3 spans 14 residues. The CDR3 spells CAIRGTGEGETQYF. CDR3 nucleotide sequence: TGTGCCATCAGGGGGACAGGGGAAGGAGAGACCCAGTACTTC.

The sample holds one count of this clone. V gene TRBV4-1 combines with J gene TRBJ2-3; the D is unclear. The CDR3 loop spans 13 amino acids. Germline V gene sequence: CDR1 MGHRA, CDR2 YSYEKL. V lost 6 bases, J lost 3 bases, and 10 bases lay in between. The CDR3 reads CASSQPWTDTQYF. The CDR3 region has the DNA TGCGCCAGCAGTCAACCATGGACAGATACGCAGTATTTT.

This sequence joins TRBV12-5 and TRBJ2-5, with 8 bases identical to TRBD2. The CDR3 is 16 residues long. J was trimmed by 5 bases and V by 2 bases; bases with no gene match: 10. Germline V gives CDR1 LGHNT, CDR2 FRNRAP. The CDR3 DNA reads TGTGCTAGTGGTTTGTTTCGGGGGGGCCCCGGGGAGACCCAGTACTTC. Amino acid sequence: CASGLFRGGPGETQYF.

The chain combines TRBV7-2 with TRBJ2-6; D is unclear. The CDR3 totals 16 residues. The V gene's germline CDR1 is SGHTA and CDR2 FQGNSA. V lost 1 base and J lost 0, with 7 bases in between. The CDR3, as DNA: TGTGCCAGCAGCTTAGATTGGGGCTCTGGGGCCAACGTCCTGACTTTC. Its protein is CASSLDWGSGANVLTF.

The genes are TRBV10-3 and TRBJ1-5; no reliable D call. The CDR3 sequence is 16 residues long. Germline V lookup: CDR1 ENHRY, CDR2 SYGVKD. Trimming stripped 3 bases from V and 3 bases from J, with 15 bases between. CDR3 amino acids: CAISEAGPDFNQPQHF. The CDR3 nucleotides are TGTGCCATCAGTGAAGCCGGACCGGATTTCAATCAGCCCCAGCATTTT.

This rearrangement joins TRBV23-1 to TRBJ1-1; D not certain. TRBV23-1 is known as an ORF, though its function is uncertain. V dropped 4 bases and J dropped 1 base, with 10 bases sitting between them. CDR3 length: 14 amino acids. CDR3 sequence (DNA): TGCGCCAGCAGTCGGGCGGAAGCGAACACTGAAGCTTTCTTT. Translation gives CASSRAEANTEAFF.

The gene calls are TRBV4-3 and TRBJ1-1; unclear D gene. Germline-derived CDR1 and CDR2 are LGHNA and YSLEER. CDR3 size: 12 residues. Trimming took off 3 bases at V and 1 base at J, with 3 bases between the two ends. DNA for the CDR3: TGCGCCAGCAGCCAGGGGAACACTGAAGCTTTCTTT. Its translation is CASSQGNTEAFF.

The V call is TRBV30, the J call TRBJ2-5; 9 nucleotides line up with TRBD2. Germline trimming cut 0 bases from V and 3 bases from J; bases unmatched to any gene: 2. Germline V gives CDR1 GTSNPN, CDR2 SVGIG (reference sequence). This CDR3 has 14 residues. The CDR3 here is CAWSVASGEETQYF. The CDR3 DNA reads TGTGCCTGGAGTGTAGCTAGCGGGGAAGAGACCCAGTACTTC.